The 6 T cell receptor beta chains below come from one sample, sequenced in a study of blood T cell repertoires in COVID-19. The data were produced by immunoSEQ multiplex PCR, yet TCRdb's version contains in-frame clones alone and is incomplete. The sample lists under 200,000 clones, under 80% seen once, with roughly 2.8% in the top ten. The sequenced sample consisted of peripheral blood. Every receptor here comes from a man in his 70s with acute or convalescent COVID-19.

V gene TRBV25-1 combines with J gene TRBJ2-7; 9 bases are a match to TRBD1. The CDR3 totals 14 residues. The V segment lost 5 bases and the J segment 5 bases; nucleotides outside the gene matches: 7. CDR1 and CDR2 from the germline V gene are MGHDK and SYGVNS. The CDR3 here is CASSKDRGFNEQYF. The CDR3 DNA sequence: TGTGCCAGCAGTAAAGACAGGGGGTTCAACGAGCAGTACTTC.

The rearrangement uses TRBV7-9 and TRBJ1-1; 9 bases map to TRBD1. This CDR3 comprises 16 residues. Unmatched junction bases numbered 6, after V lost 1 base and J lost 3 bases. The germline CDR1 and CDR2 sequences are SEHNR and FQNEAQ (reference sequence). The CDR3: CASSLVGRTGDTEAFF. The CDR3 DNA is TGTGCCAGCAGCTTAGTAGGGCGGACAGGGGACACTGAAGCTTTCTTT.

This chain links TRBV12-3 or TRBV12-4 with TRBJ1-2, with 8 bases fitting TRBD1. The J segment lost 8 bases and the V segment lost 6 bases, leaving 8 bases of the junction unmatched. The CDR3 spans 13 residues. The chain's CDR3 is CASSGQGFFGYTF. The CDR3 DNA sequence: TGTGCCAGCAGCGGACAGGGTTTCTTCGGCTACACCTTC.

This clone was observed a handful of times. The chain is built from TRBV14 and TRBJ1-1; TRBD1 matches at 8 bases. The CDR3 contains 17 residues. Losses at the gene ends were 3 bases for V and 0 bases for J; bases not matched to a gene: 9. Germline CDR1 is SGHDN and CDR2 is FVKESK. The CDR3 DNA reads TGTGCCAGCAGCCAGCTACGGGACAGGCCCATGAACACTGAAGCTTTCTTT. Translated, it gives CASSQLRDRPMNTEAFF.

The chain is built from TRBV6-2 or TRBV6-3 and TRBJ2-3; D unresolved. The CDR3 is 16 amino acids. Trimming stripped 0 bases from V and 2 bases from J, with 12 bases between. Germline V gene sequence: CDR1 MNHEY, CDR2 SVGEGT. This chain's CDR3 is CASSYSTLDSTDTQYF. The DNA of the CDR3 is TGTGCCAGCAGTTACTCGACCCTAGATTCCACAGATACGCAGTATTTT.

This clone appeared a single time. The V call is TRBV7-9, the J call TRBJ2-2; 9 bases align to TRBD1. The CDR3 runs 14 residues. Per the germline V gene, CDR1 is SEHNR and CDR2 is FQNEAQ (reference sequence). With V trimmed by 5 bases and J by 6 bases, 4 bases remained unmatched. CDR3 in amino acids: CASSTRQGAGELFF. CDR3 DNA sequence: TGTGCCAGCAGCACTAGACAGGGGGCCGGGGAGCTGTTTTTT.